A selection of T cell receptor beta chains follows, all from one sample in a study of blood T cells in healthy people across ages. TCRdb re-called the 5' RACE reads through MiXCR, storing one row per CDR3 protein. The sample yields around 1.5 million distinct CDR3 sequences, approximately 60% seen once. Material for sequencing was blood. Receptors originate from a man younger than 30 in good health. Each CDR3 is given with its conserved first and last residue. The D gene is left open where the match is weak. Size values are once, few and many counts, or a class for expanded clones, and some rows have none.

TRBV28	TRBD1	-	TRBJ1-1	TGTGCCAGCAGTTTGTACAGGGGCATGAACACTGAAGCTTTCTTT	CASSLYRGMNTEAFF
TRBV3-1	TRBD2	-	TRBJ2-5	TGTGCCAGCAGCCAAGATTCCGGGGAGGGAGAGACCCAGTACTTC	CASSQDSGEGETQYF
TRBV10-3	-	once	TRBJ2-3	TGTGCCATCACGCGGGAGACGGGACAGCTCACAGATACGCAGTATTTT	CAITRETGQLTDTQYF
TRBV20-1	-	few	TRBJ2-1	TGCAGTGCTAGTCGGGACTCGTACAATGAGCAGTTCTTC	CSASRDSYNEQFF
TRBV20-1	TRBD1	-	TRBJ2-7	TGCAGTGCCAGGACAGGACCTGTCTGGGACGAGCAGTACTTC	CSARTGPVWDEQYF
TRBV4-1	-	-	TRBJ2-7	TGCGCCAGCAGCCAAGAGGGGACCCTCTACGAGCAGTACTTC	CASSQEGTLYEQYF
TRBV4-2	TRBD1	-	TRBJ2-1	TGTGCCAGCAGCCTCCAGACAGGGGGGAGTGAGCAGTTCTTC	CASSLQTGGSEQFF
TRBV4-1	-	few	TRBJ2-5	TGCGCCAGCAGCCAAGGTCACTCGGGCCCACCAGGTGGGGAGCAGTACTTC	CASSQGHSGPPGGEQYF
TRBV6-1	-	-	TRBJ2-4	TGTGCCAGCAGCGACAGGAGGCCCCCGGGGAACATTCAGTACTTC	CASSDRRPPGNIQYF
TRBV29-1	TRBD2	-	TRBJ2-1	TGCAGCGTTGGAGTCGGGAGGAATGGGAATGAGCAGTTCTTC	CSVGVGRNGNEQFF
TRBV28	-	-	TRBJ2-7	TGTGCCACCGGGCCCTCGACATTCCTAGGATCCTACGAGCAGTACTTC	CATGPSTFLGSYEQYF
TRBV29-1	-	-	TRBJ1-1	TGCAGCGCCTGGGGGAACACTGAAGCTTTCTTT	CSAWGNTEAFF
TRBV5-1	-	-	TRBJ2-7	TGCGCCAGCAGCTTGGATAAGGGGAACTACGAGCAGTACTTC	CASSLDKGNYEQYF
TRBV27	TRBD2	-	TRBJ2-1	TGTGCCAACAGTTTATTAGGACTAGACCACAATGAGCAGTTCTTC	CANSLLGLDHNEQFF
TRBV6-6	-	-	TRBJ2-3	TGTGCCAGCGGGGGAGCCATATCCACAGATACGCAGTATTTT	CASGGAISTDTQYF
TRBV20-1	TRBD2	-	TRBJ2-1	TGCAGTGCTACTCGGACTAGCGGGAATACGGATGAGCAGTTCTTC	CSATRTSGNTDEQFF
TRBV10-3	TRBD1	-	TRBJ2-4	TGTGCCATCGGGACAGAAAACATTCAGTACTTC	CAIGTENIQYF
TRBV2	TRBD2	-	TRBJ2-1	TGTGCCGGCGGACTAGCGAATTACAATGAGCAGTTCTTC	CAGGLANYNEQFF
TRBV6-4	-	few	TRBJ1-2	TGTGCCAGCAGTGACTCGAGACGGAACTATGGCTACACCTTC	CASSDSRRNYGYTF
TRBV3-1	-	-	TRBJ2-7	TGTGCCAGCAGCCAAGTTCGCGACCCGGGACCCTACGAGCAGTACTTC	CASSQVRDPGPYEQYF
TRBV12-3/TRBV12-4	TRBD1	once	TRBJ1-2	TGTGCCAGCAGTTTTGAGGGGGCTCTCCCCTATGGCTACACCTTC	CASSFEGALPYGYTF
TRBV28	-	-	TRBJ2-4	TGTGCCAGCAGTTCACCCTACCCCCTGGGGGAGCAGTACTTC	CASSSPYPLGEQYF
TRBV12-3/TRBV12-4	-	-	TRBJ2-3	TGTGCCAGCAGTGTGGGGGGTTCAGATGCGCAGTATTTT	CASSVGGSDAQYF
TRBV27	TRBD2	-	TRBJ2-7	TGTGCCAGCAGGGGGGGGATTTCCTACGAGCAGTACTTC	CASRGGISYEQYF
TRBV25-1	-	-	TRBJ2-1	TGTGCTACTCAGTCAGGGCGCTCGCAGTTCTTC	CATQSGRSQFF
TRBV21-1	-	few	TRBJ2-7	TGTGCCAGCAGCAAGGACGAGCAGTACTTC	CASSKDEQYF
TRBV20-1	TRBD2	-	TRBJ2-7	TGCAGTGCTAGAGGGGACCGGGACTACTCCCCGCAGTACTTC	CSARGDRDYSPQYF
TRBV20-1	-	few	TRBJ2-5	TGCAGTGCTAGAGATGCCCTCCGGGACTCGCAAGAGACCCAGTACTTC	CSARDALRDSQETQYF
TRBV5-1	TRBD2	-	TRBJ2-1	TGCGCCAGCAGCACAACTAGCGGGAACAATGAGCAGTTCTTC	CASSTTSGNNEQFF
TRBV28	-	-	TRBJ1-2	TGTGCCAGCAGTTTGAACAGGTCTTATGGCTACACCTTC	CASSLNRSYGYTF
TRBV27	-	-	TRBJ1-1	TGTGCCAGCAAGGGGAGGTCTGGGGGGCTCACTGAAGCTTTCTTT	CASKGRSGGLTEAFF
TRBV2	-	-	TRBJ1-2	TGTGCCAGCAGTGAAGCCGAGGATGGCTACACCTTC	CASSEAEDGYTF
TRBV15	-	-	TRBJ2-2	TGTGCCACCAGCAGACGGGGAAACACCGGGGAGCTGTTTTTT	CATSRRGNTGELFF
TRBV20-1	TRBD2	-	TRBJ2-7	TGCAGTGCTAGAGACCCCACCACATCAGCGGGGGGCTACGAGCAGTACTTC	CSARDPTTSAGGYEQYF
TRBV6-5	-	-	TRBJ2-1	TGTGCCAGCAGTTACTCGAGGCTTGTCAATGAGCAGTTCTTC	CASSYSRLVNEQFF